The 17 T cell receptor beta chains in this list originate from one sample, sequenced in a study of T cell repertoires in cytomegalovirus infection. TCRdb recomputed calls from the reads with MiXCR, one row per CDR3 protein. The sample contains about 490,000 distinct CDR3 sequences, approximately 25% of which appear only once. Specimen: PBMCs. The receptors were gathered from a human donor in good health (CMV status not recorded). Some clones in this sample may be carry-over from other donors' samples.

V is TRBV11-3 and J is TRBJ2-1; 11 bases match TRBD2. Germline lookup yields CDR1 SGHNT and CDR2 YENEEA. V was clipped by 2 bases and J by 5 bases; unmatched bases: 5. The CDR3 extends over 16 amino acids. The CDR3 protein is CASSLTSTSGNNEQFF. For the CDR3, the DNA is TGTGCCAGCAGCTTAACCTCGACTAGCGGGAACAATGAGCAGTTCTTC. The variable domain in full, completed from reference TRBV11-3 and TRBJ2-1, reads EAGVVQSPRYKIIEKKQPVAFWCNPISGHNTLYWYLQNLGQGPELLIRYENEEAVDDSQLPKDRFSAERLKGVDSTLKIQPAELGDSAVYLCASSLTSTSGNNEQFFGPGTRLTVL.

The chain has TRBV30 and TRBJ1-3; a weak D match, TRBD1 (6 bases). Germline V lookup: CDR1 GTSNPN, CDR2 SVGIG (reference sequence). The CDR3 has 13 amino acids. V shed 5 bases and J shed 1 base, with 9 bases lying between them. Here the CDR3 reads CAWVQGSGNTIYF. CDR3 in DNA: TGTGCCTGGGTACAGGGATCTGGAAACACCATATATTTT. Together with reference TRBV30 and TRBJ1-3, the CDR3 gives the full variable domain: SQTIHQWPATLVQPVGSPLSLECTVEGTSNPNLYWYRQAAGRGLQLLFYSVGIGQISSEVPQNLSASRPQDRQFILSSKKLLLSDSGFYLCAWVQGSGNTIYFGEGSWLTVV.

Many counts were recorded for this clonotype. The V and J genes are TRBV7-6 and TRBJ2-7; 9 nucleotides align to TRBD2. This CDR3 is 17 amino acids long. With V trimmed by 2 bases and J by 0 bases, 8 bases remained unmatched. Germline CDR1 is SGHVS and CDR2 is FNYEAQ. The DNA for the CDR3 is TGTGCCAGCAGCTTAACCCCGGGTAGCGGGAGCTCCTACGAGCAGTACTTC. This translates into CASSLTPGSGSSYEQYF.

This rearrangement joins TRBV6-5 to TRBJ2-2, with D perhaps matching TRBD1 (6 bases). The germline V and J ends were trimmed by 4 bases and 1 base, with 10 bases remaining between them. Germline CDR1 MNHEY, CDR2 SVGAGI. The CDR3 has 15 amino acids. In DNA, the CDR3 is TGTGCCAGCAGTTCTAAGACAGGGAACACCGGGGAGCTGTTTTTT. This translates into CASSSKTGNTGELFF.

This clonotype was recorded a few times. This chain uses TRBV6-1 with TRBJ1-5; no reliable D call. This CDR3 is built from 14 residues. Germline V lookup: CDR1 MNHNS, CDR2 SASEGT. Trimming stripped 7 bases from V and 0 bases from J, with 10 bases between. CDR3 bases: TGTGCCAGCAACGGACTGGATAGCAATCAGCCCCAGCATTTT. Protein product: CASNGLDSNQPQHF.

This clonotype was picked up many times. V gene TRBV6-2 or TRBV6-3 combines with J gene TRBJ1-4; TRBD1 agrees at 9 bases. The CDR3 is 15 amino acids. Germline V gene sequence: CDR1 MNHEY, CDR2 SVGEGT. The V gene end was trimmed by 6 bases and the J gene end by 5 bases; junction bases not matched to a gene: 7. The CDR3 loop reads CASSPVGTGNEKLFF. Written as DNA, the CDR3 is TGTGCCAGCAGCCCAGTCGGGACAGGGAATGAAAAACTGTTTTTT.

The chain employs TRBV12-3 or TRBV12-4 and TRBJ2-3; no clear D. The CDR3 runs to 11 residues. V lost 3 bases and J lost 9, with 7 bases in between. The CDR3 nucleotides read TGTGCCAGCAGTTTCGTGTTAACGCAGTATTTT. Translation: CASSFVLTQYF.

This chain connects TRBV6-5 to TRBJ2-5; 10 positions agree with TRBD2. Looked up from germline, CDR1 is MNHEY and CDR2 is SVGAGI. V dropped 2 bases and J dropped 1; count of bases not matched to a gene: 1. CDR3 size: 15 residues. In DNA form, the CDR3 reads TGTGCCAGCAGTTACACTAGCGGGACCCAAGAGACCCAGTACTTC. Protein product: CASSYTSGTQETQYF.

This chain joins TRBV14 and TRBJ1-2; D is undetermined. The germline V gene has CDR1 SGHDN and CDR2 FVKESK. CDR3 length: 13 residues. Trimming left V 1 base short and J 4 bases short, with 7 bases between. CDR3 sequence (DNA): TGTGCCAGCAGCCAAGCGCAGGTCTATGGCTACACCTTC. Its protein is CASSQAQVYGYTF.

This rearrangement joins TRBV4-1 to TRBJ2-3, with a weak D call TRBD1 (5 bases). Between the trimmed V and J ends, which lost 4 bases and 2 bases, there was a span of 16 bases. This CDR3 comprises 16 residues. The germline gives CDR1 MGHRA, CDR2 YSYEKL. The CDR3 sequence is CASSLTGAASTDTQYF. DNA of the CDR3: TGCGCCAGCAGCCTTACAGGCGCGGCTTCCACAGATACGCAGTATTTT.

This clonotype was found a few times. The rearrangement joins TRBV19 to TRBJ2-1; D is tentatively TRBD1 or TRBD2 (5 bases each). Trimming left V 4 bases short and J 8 bases short, with 12 bases between. The CDR3 totals 13 residues. Per the germline V gene, CDR1 is LNHDA and CDR2 is SQIVND (reference sequence). CDR3 protein: CASSTIGTYEQFF. The CDR3 nucleotides read TGTGCCAGTAGTACGATCGGGACGTATGAGCAGTTCTTC. Full variable domain (missing parts from reference TRBV19 and TRBJ2-1): DGGITQSPKYLFRKEGQNVTLSCEQNLNHDAMYWYRQDPGQGLRLIYYSQIVNDFQKGDIAEGYSVSREKKESFPLTVTSAQKNPTAFYLCASSTIGTYEQFFGPGTRLTVL.

This clonotype was counted between two and nine times. The chain carries TRBV12-3 or TRBV12-4 and TRBJ2-6; D is ambiguous. The CDR3 runs 15 residues. Trimming cost V 1 base and J 2 bases, with 6 bases left between them. The CDR3 coding sequence is TGTGCCAGCAGTTTAGGGGCAACTGGGGCCAACGTCCTGACTTTC. It translates to CASSLGATGANVLTF.

This clonotype was observed once. One junction end does not reproduce the germline sequence, and a read error may be involved. J is TRBJ1-2 and V is TRBV7-6; D is ambiguous. CDR3 length equals 14 residues. Germline assignment: CDR1 SGHVS and CDR2 FNYEAQ. CDR3 residues: CTSIPGSTNYGYTF. CDR3 bases: TGTACCAGCATCCCGGGATCTACTAACTATGGCTACACCTTC.

This clonotype was observed many times. V gene TRBV6-2 or TRBV6-3 combines with J gene TRBJ2-7; D unclear. V was shortened by 7 bases and J by 5 bases, with 21 bases between the two germline ends. CDR3 length: 15 amino acids. Germline CDR1 is MNHEY and CDR2 is SVGEGT. The DNA for the CDR3 is TGTGCCAGCATCCTCCGCACCCAGCGAAGAAACGAGCAGTACGTC. The encoded protein is CASILRTQRRNEQYV.

V and J are TRBV2 and TRBJ2-5; maybe TRBD2 (6 bases). V was pared by 8 bases and J by 5 bases, with 15 bases between. Germline V gene sequence: CDR1 SNHLY, CDR2 FYNNEI. The length of the CDR3 is 13 residues. CDR3 loop: CASCGAGRETQYF. CDR3 nucleotide sequence: TGTGCCAGCTGCGGGGCTGGGCGGGAGACCCAGTACTTC.

This sequence joins TRBV6-2 or TRBV6-3 and TRBJ2-7; D might be TRBD1 (6 bases). The V end was cut by 6 bases, the J end by 6 bases, with 21 bases between. The V gene's germline CDR1 is MNHEY and CDR2 SVGEGT. The CDR3 extends over 15 amino acids. Here the CDR3 DNA reads TGTGCCAGCAGAGCAAGCAGGGGAATTGTTGGCGAGCAGTACTTC. It translates to CASRASRGIVGEQYF.

Here the CDR3 reads CASSQEHERWTLTGELFF. The CDR3 DNA is TGCGCCAGCAGCCAAGAACACGAGCGTTGGACCCTCACCGGGGAGCTGTTTTTT. This chain links TRBV4-3 with TRBJ2-2; unclear D gene. Germline lookup yields CDR1 LGHNA and CDR2 YSLEER. Trimming shortened V by 0 bases and J by 4 bases, and 18 bases separated the two germline ends. This CDR3 is built from 18 residues.